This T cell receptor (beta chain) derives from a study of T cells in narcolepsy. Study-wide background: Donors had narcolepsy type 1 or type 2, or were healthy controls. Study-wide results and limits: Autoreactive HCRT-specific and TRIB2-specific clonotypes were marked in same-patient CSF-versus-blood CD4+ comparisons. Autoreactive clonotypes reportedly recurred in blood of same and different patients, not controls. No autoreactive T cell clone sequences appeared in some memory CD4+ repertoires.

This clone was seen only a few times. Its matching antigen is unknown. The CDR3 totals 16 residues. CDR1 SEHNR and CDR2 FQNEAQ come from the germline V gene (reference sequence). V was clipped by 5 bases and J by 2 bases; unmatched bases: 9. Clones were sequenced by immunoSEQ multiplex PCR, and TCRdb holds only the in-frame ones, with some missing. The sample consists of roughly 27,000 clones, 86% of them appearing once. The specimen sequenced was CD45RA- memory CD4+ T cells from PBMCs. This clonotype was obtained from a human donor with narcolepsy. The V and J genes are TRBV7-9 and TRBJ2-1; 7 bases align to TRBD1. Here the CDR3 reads CASSRFRDRAYNEQFF. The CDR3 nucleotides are TGTGCCAGCAGCCGCTTTCGGGACAGAGCCTACAATGAGCAGTTCTTC. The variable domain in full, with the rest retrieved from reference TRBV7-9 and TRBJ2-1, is DTGVSQNPRHKITKRGQNVTFRCDPISEHNRLYWYRQTLGQGPEFLTYFQNEAQLEKSRLLSDRFSAERPKGSFSTLEIQRTEQGDSAMYLCASSRFRDRAYNEQFFGPGTRLTVL.